The sequence of this TCR beta chain was determined in a study of T cells after posttransplantation cyclophosphamide (dated by TCRdb to the mid-2010s). Turning to the overall study: Using TRB sequencing, the study followed how the T cell repertoire rebuilt after myeloablative bone marrow transplantation with posttransplantation cyclophosphamide given as GVHD prophylaxis. Samples from 30 to 40 PTCy-treated patients and approximately 15 related bone marrow donors of those patients were subjected to antigen receptor sequencing. Blood from every one of the roughly 30 PTCy patients who had 1-year posttransplant specimens underwent TRB sequencing. Up to 3 additional blood samples from 2 to 5.2 years after transplant were also TRB-sequenced in 3 patients, as was pretransplant blood from a handful of patients. TRA and TRB clonality were tightly correlated in several samples, so subsequent TCR analyses focused on TRB only. Public TRB sequences were searched against a database of over 3,000 sequences associated with responses to pathogens, tumor antigens, self-antigens and alloantigens.

This clone was counted ten times or more. What antigen it recognizes has not been identified. Qualities for individual bases were not recorded, and no much larger clone is one base off. The research as a whole found: The TRB repertoires of T cells infiltrating skin or GI tract showed only limited overlap with the TRB repertoires of T cells in blood. At 1-2 months, donor-recipient similarity was low but rose over the first year, and the later blood repertoires were often dominated by donor CD8+ memory clones. Across some 45 patients, TRB clonality was highly associated with recipient CMV seropositivity and CMV reactivation, and PTCy diversity was similar to diversity in CNI/methotrexate controls.

The V and J ends are trimmed by 0 bases and 7 bases, leaving 4 bases between them. The CDR3, from cysteine to phenylalanine, totals 12 residues. The CDR3 DNA has 36 bases and is translated from base 1. CDR1 and CDR2, per the germline V gene, are SGHRS and YFSETQ. TRB sequencing used genomic DNA with the immunoSEQ assay at survey resolution or the hsTCRB kit. The paper's processing steps were these. The immunoSEQ software handled the initial read processing, while the LymphoSeq R package was used for the repertoire analyses. For each TRB dataset, clonality was calculated as 1 minus normalized Shannon entropy, and the Gini coefficient was computed as well. To infer phenotypes in unsorted samples, TRB sequences from sorted subsets of the recipient or donor were mapped onto unsorted samples from the same recipient. Sourced from immuneACCESS, this table was stored by TCRdb with only in-frame sequences that have V and J called. A share of the clones is absent; for the studies checked, an unresolved V gene accounts for under half, and the remainder has no known explanation. The V and J calls and the clone size are those of that table, but D and trimming were determined from the DNA. This sample holds 30,000 or so clones in total, without any singletons. The ten largest clones represent about 2.9% of the sample.

Related bone marrow donors provided peripheral blood samples on the day of marrow donation. Peripheral blood and bone marrow mononuclear cells were isolated by Ficoll-Hypaque density centrifugation and cryopreserved. The sequenced material came from PBMCs. The sequence links TRBV5-1 to TRBJ2-2, with the D gene not clear enough to name. The sequence was obtained from an older woman in good health, CMV-negative, and a related stem cell transplant donor. The CDR3 loop reads CASSLEYGELFF. In nucleotide form, the sequence is TGCGCCAGCAGCTTGGAATACGGGGAGCTGTTTTTT.